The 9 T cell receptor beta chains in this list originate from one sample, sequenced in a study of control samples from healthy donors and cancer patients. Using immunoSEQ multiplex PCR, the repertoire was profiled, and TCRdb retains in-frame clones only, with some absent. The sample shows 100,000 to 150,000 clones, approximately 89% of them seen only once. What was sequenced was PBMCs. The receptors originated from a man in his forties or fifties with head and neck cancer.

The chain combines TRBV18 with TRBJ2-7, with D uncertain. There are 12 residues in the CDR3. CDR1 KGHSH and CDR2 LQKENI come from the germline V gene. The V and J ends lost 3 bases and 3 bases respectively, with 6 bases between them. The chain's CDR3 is CASSPTDYEQYF. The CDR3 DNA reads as TGTGCCAGCTCACCGACGGACTACGAGCAGTACTTC. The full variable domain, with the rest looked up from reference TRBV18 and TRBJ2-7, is NAGVMQNPRHLVRRRGQEARLRCSPMKGHSHVYWYRQLPEEGLKFMVYLQKENIIDESGMPKERFSAEFPKEGPSILRIQQVVRGDSAAYFCASSPTDYEQYFGPGTRLTVT.

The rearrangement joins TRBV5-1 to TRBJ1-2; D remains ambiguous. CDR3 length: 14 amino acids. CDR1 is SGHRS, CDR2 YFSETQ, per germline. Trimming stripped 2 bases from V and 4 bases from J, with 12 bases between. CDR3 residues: CASSFRTGTYGYTF. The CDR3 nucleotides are TGCGCCAGCAGCTTTAGGACGGGAACCTATGGCTACACCTTC.

The CDR3 DNA sequence: TGTGCCAGCAGCTTGGGCAGTACCGGGGAGCTGTTTTTT. It is translated as CASSLGSTGELFF. The chain carries TRBV5-4 and TRBJ2-2; no clear D. Trimming took off 0 bases at V and 5 bases at J, with 5 bases between the two ends. Germline CDR1 reads SGHNT; CDR2 reads YYREEE (reference sequence). The CDR3 totals 13 residues. Combining the CDR3 with reference TRBV5-4 and TRBJ2-2 gives the whole variable domain ETGVTQSPTHLIKTRGQQVTLRCSSQSGHNTVSWYQQALGQGPQFIFQYYREEENGRGNFPPRFSGLQFPNYSSELNVNALELDDSALYLCASSLGSTGELFFGEGSRLTVL.

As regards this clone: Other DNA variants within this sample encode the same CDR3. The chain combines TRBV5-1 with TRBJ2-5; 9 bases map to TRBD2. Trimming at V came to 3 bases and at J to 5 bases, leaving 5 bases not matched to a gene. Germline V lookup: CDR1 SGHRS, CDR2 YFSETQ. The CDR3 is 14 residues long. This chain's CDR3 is CASSSAGGRETQYF. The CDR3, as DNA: TGCGCCAGCAGCTCCGCGGGAGGGCGGGAGACCCAGTACTTC.

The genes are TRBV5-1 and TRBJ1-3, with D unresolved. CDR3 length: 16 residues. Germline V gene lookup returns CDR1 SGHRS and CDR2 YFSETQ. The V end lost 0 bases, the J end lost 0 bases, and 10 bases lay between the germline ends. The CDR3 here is CASSLDSRDSGNTIYF. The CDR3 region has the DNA TGCGCCAGCAGCTTGGACAGTAGAGACTCTGGAAACACCATATATTTT.

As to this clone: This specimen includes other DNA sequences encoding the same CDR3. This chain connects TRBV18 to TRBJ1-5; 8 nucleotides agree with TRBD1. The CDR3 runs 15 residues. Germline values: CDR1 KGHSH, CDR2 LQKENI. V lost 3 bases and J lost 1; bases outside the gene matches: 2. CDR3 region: CASSPGTGSNQPQHF. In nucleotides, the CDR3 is TGTGCCAGCTCACCCGGGACAGGCAGCAATCAGCCCCAGCATTTT.

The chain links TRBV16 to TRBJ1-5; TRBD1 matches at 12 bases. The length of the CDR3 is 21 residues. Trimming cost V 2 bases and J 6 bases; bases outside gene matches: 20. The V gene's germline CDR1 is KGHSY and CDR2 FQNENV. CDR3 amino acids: CASSQGRTGTGGFGHGQPQHF. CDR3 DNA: TGTGCCAGCAGCCAAGGCCGAACCGGGACAGGGGGCTTCGGGCATGGTCAGCCCCAGCATTTT.

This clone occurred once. The chain's CDR3 is CASMTGGYTGELFF. CDR3 bases: TGTGCCAGCATGACAGGGGGGTACACCGGGGAGCTGTTTTTT. This rearrangement joins TRBV27 to TRBJ2-2; 9 bases agree with TRBD1. After removal of 7 bases from V and 3 bases from J, the junction contained 3 bases not matched to a gene. This CDR3 has 14 amino acids. Germline CDR1 reads MNHEY; CDR2 reads SMNVEV (reference sequence).

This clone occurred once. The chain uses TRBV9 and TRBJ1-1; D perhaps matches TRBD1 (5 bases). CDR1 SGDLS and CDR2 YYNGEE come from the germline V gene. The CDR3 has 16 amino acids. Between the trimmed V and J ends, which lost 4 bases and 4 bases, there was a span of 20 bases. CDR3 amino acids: CASSSGVGTTPTEAFF. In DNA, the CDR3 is TGTGCCAGCAGCTCGGGTGTGGGGACGACCCCCACTGAAGCTTTCTTT.